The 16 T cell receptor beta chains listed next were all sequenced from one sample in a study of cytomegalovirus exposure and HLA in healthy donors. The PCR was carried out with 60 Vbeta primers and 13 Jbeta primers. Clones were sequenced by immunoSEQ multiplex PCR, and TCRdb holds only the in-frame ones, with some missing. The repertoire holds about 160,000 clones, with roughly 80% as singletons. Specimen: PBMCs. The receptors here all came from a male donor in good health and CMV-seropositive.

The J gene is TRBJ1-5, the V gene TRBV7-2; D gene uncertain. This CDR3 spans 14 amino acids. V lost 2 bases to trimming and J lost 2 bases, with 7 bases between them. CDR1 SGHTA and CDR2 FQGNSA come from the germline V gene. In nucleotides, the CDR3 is TGTGCCAGCAGCTTACTAGCCGGCAATCAGCCCCAGCATTTT. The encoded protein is CASSLLAGNQPQHF.

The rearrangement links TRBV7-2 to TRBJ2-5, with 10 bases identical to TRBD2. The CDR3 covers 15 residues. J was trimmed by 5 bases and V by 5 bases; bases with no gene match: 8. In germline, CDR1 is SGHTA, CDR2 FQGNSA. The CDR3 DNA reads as TGTGCCAGCAGCCAGGGAAGCGGGGGGGAGGAGACCCAGTACTTC. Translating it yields CASSQGSGGEETQYF.

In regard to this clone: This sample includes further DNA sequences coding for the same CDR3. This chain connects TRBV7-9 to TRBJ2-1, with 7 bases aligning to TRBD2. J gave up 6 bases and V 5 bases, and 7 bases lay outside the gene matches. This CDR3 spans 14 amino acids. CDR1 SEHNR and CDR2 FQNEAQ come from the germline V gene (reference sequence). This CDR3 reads CASSPSGLGNEQFF. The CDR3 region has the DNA TGTGCCAGCAGCCCTTCCGGACTAGGCAATGAGCAGTTCTTC. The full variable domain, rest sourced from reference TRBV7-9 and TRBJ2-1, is DTGVSQNPRHKITKRGQNVTFRCDPISEHNRLYWYRQTLGQGPEFLTYFQNEAQLEKSRLLSDRFSAERPKGSFSTLEIQRTEQGDSAMYLCASSPSGLGNEQFFGPGTRLTVL.

The CDR3 bases are TGTGCCACCGCTGGGACAGGGCTTAATGAAAAACTGTTTTTT. It translates to CATAGTGLNEKLFF. V and J are TRBV6-1 and TRBJ1-4; 9 bases are a match to TRBD1. V lost 10 bases to trimming and J lost 4 bases; unmatched junction nucleotides: 7. Per germline, CDR1 MNHNS and CDR2 SASEGT. CDR3 length: 14 residues.

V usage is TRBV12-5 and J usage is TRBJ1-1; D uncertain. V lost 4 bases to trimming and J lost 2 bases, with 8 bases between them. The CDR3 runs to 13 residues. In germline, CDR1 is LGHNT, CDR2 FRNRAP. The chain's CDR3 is CASGSAYNTEAFF. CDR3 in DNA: TGTGCTAGTGGTTCCGCCTATAACACTGAAGCTTTCTTT.

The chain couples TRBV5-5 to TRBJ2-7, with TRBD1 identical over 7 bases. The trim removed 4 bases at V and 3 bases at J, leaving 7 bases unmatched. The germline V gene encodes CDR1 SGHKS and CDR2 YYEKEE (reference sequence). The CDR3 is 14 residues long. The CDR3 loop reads CASSPDRALYEQYF. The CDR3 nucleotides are TGTGCCAGCAGCCCCGACAGGGCCCTCTACGAGCAGTACTTC.

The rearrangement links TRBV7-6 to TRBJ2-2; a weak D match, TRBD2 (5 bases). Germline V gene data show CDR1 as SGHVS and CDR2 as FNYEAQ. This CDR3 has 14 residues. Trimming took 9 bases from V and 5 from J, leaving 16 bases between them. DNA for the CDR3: TGTGCCAGTGGGCTAGCCACCGGGACCGGGGAGCTGTTTTTT. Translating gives CASGLATGTGELFF.

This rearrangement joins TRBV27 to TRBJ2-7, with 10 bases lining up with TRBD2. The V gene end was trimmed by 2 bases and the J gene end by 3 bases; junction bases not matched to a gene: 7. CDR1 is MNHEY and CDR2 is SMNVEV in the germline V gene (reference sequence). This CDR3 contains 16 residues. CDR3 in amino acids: CASSLSWASGSYEQYF. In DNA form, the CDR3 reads TGTGCCAGCAGTTTAAGTTGGGCTAGCGGGAGCTACGAGCAGTACTTC.

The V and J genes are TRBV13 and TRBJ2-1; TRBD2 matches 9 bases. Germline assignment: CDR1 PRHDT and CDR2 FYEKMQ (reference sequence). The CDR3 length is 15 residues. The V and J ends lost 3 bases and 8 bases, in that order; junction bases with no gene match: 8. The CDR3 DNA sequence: TGTGCCAGCAGCTTTCGGCGGGGGGGCCGAGATGAGCAGTTCTTC. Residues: CASSFRRGGRDEQFF. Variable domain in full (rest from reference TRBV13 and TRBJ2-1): AAGVIQSPRHLIKEKRETATLKCYPIPRHDTVYWYQQGPGQDPQFLISFYEKMQSDKGSIPDRFSAQQFSDYHSELNMSSLELGDSALYFCASSFRRGGRDEQFFGPGTRLTVL.

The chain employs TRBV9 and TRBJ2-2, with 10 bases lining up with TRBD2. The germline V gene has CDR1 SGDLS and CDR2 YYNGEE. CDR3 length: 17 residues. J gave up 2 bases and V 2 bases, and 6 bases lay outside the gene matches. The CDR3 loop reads CASSVHGLAVNTGELFF. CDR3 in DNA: TGTGCCAGCAGCGTCCATGGACTAGCGGTAAACACCGGGGAGCTGTTTTTT.

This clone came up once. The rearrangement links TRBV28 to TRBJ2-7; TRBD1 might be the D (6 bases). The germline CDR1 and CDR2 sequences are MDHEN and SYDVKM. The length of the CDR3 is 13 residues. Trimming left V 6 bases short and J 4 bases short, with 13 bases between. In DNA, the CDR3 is TGTGCCAGCAGAAACCGGGACACTTACGAGCAGTACTTC. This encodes CASRNRDTYEQYF.

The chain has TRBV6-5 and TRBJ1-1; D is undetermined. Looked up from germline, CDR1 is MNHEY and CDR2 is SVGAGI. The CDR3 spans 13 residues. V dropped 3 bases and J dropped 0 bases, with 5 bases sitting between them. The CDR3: CASSYRVNTEAFF. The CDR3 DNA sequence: TGTGCCAGCAGTTATCGCGTGAACACTGAAGCTTTCTTT.

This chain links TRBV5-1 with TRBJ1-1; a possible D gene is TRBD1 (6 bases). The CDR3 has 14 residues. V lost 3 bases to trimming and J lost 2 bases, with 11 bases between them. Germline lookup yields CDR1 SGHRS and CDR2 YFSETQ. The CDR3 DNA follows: TGCGCCAGCAGCTCCGACAGGATAAACACTGAAGCTTTCTTT. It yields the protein CASSSDRINTEAFF.

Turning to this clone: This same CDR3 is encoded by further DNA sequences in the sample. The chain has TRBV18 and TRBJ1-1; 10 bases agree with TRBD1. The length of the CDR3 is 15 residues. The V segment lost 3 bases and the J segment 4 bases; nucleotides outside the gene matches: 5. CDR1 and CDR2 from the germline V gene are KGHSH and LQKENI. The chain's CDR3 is CASSPLGQGSTEAFF. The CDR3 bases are TGTGCCAGCTCACCCCTGGGACAGGGGAGCACTGAAGCTTTCTTT.

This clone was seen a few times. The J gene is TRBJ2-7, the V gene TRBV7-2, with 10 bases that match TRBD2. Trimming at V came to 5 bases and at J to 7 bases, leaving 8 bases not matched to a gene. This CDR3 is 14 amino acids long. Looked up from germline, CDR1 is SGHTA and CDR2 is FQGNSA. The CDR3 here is CASSTSGGAREQYF. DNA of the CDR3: TGTGCCAGCAGCACCAGCGGGGGGGCCCGGGAGCAGTACTTC.

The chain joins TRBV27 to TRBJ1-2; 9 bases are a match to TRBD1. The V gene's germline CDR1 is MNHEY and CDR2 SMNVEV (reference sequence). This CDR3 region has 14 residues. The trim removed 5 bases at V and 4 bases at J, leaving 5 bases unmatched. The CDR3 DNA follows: TGTGCCAGCAGTCCTGACAGGGGGACCTATGGCTACACCTTC. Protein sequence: CASSPDRGTYGYTF.